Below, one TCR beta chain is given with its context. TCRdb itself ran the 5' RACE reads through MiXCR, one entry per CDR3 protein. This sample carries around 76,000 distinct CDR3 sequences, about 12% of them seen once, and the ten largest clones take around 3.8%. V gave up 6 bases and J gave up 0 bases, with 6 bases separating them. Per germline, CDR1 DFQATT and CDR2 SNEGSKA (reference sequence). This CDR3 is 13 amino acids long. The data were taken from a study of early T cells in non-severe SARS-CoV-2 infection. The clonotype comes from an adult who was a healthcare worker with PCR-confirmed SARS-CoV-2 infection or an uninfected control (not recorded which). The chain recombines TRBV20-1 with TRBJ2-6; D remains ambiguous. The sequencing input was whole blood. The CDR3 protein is CSAKSSGANVLTF. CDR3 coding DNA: TGCAGTGCCAAGAGCTCTGGGGCCAACGTCCTGACTTTC.